This TCR beta chain stems from a study of cytomegalovirus exposure and HLA in healthy donors. The PCR made use of 60 Vbeta and 13 Jbeta primers. The method was immunoSEQ multiplex PCR; TCRdb's version includes in-frame clones alone and lacks a portion of them. The sample yields some 180,000 clones, roughly 68% seen once. V was trimmed by 4 bases and J by 1 base, leaving 7 bases between them. The CDR3 sequence is 13 residues long. The germline CDR1 and CDR2 sequences are SGHTA and FQGNSA. Specimen: PBMCs. This chain joins TRBV7-2 and TRBJ1-2; D perhaps matches TRBD1 (5 bases). This receptor was identified in a woman aged 25 to 45 in good health and CMV-seronegative. In DNA form, the CDR3 reads TGTGCCAGCAGCTCAGGACATAACTATGGCTACACCTTC. Protein product: CASSSGHNYGYTF.